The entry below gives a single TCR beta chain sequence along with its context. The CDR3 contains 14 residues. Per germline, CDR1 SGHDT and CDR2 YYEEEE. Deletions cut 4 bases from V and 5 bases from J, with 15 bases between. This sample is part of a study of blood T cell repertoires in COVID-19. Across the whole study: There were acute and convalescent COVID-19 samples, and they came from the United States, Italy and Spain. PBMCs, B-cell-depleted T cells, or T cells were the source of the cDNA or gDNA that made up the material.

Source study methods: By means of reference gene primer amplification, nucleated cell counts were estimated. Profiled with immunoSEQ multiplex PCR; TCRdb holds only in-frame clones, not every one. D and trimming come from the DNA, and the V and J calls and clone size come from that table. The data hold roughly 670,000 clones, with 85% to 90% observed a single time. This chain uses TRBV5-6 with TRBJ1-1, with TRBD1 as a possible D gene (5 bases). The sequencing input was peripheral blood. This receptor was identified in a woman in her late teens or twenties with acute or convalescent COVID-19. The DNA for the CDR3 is TGTGCCAGCAGCCCGGGACTCGGGGGGACTGAAGCTTTCTTT. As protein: CASSPGLGGTEAFF. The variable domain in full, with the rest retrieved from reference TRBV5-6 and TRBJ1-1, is DAGVTQSPTHLIKTRGQQVTLRCSPKSGHDTVSWYQQALGQGPQFIFQYYEEEERQRGNFPDRFSGHQFPNYSSELNVNALLLGDSALYLCASSPGLGGTEAFFGQGTRLTVV.